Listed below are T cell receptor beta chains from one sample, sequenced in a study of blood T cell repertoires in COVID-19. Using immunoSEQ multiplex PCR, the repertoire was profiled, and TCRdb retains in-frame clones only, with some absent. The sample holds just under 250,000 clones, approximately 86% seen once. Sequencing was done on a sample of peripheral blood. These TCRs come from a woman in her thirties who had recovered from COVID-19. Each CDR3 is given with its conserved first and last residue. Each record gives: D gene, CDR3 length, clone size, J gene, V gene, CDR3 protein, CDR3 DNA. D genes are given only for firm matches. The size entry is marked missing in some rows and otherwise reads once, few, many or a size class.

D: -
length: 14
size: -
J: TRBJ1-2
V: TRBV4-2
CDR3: CASSQDYSNYGYTF
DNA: TGTGCCAGCAGCCAAGACTACAGTAACTATGGCTACACCTTC

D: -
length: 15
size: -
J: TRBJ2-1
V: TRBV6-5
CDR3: CASKSGSHSYNEQFF
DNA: TGTGCCAGCAAAAGCGGGTCCCACTCCTACAATGAGCAGTTCTTC

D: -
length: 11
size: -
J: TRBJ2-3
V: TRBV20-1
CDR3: CSVLTRTAQYF
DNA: TGCAGTGTTCTAACCCGGACTGCCCAGTATTTT

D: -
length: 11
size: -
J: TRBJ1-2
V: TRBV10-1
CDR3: CASRGAYGYTF
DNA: TGCGCCAGCAGGGGGGCCTATGGCTACACCTTC

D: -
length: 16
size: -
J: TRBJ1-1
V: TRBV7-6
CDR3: CASSLNTGRAATEAFF
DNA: TGTGCCAGCAGCTTAAATACAGGGAGGGCGGCGACTGAAGCTTTCTTT

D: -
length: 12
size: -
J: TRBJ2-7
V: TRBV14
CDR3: CASSQGRYEQYF
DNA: TGTGCCAGCAGCCAAGGCAGATACGAGCAGTACTTC

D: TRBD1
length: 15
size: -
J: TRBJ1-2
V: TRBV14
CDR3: CASSQGQGSNYGYTF
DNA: TGTGCCAGCAGCCAAGGACAGGGGTCCAACTATGGCTACACCTTC

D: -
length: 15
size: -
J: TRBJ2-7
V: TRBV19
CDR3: CASSIGPGLTYEQYF
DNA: TGTGCCAGTAGTATTGGGCCAGGTCTAACCTACGAGCAGTACTTC

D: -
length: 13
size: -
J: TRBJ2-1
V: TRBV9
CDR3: CASSVAGVNEQFF
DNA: TGTGCCAGCAGCGTCGCAGGGGTCAATGAGCAGTTCTTC

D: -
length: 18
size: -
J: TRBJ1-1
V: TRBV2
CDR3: CASSSGRERGRMNTEAFF
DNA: TGTGCCAGCAGTTCGGGACGGGAGCGCGGCCGCATGAACACTGAAGCTTTCTTT

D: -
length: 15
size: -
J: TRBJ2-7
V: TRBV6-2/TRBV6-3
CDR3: CASSYQTPNPYEQYF
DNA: TGTGCCAGCAGTTACCAGACTCCCAACCCCTACGAGCAGTACTTC

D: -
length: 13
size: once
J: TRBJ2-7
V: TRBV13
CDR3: CASSPGFTDEQYF
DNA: TGTGCCAGCAGCCCGGGGTTTACCGACGAGCAGTACTTC

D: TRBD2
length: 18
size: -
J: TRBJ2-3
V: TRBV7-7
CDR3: CASSSRTSGASSTDTQYF
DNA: TGTGCCAGCAGCTCAAGGACTAGCGGGGCCTCTAGCACAGATACGCAGTATTTT

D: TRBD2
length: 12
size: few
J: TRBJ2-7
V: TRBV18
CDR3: CASPGGGYEQYF
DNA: TGTGCCAGCCCGGGGGGGGGATACGAGCAGTACTTC

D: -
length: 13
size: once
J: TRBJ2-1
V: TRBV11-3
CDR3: CASSIGSNNEQFF
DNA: TGTGCCAGCAGCATCGGTTCCAATAATGAGCAGTTCTTC

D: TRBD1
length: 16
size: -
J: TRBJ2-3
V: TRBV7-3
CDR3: CASSSQGQGAADTQYF
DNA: TGTGCCAGCAGCTCCCAAGGACAGGGGGCTGCAGATACGCAGTATTTT

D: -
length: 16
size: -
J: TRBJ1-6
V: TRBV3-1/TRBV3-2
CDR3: CASSQERGAGQSPLHF
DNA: TGTGCCAGCAGCCAAGAGAGAGGGGCAGGACAGTCACCCCTCCACTTT

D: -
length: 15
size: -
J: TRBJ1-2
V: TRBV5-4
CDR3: CASSLLAGTIGGYTF
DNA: TGTGCCAGCAGCTTATTGGCCGGGACAATAGGTGGCTACACCTTC

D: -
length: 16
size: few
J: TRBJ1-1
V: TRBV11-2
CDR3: CASSLALRALNTEAFF
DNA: TGTGCCAGCAGCTTAGCGCTCAGGGCTTTGAACACTGAAGCTTTCTTT

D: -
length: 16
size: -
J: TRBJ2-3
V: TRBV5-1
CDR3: CASSLGQGGNTDTQYF
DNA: TGCGCCAGCAGCTTGGGTCAGGGGGGTAACACAGATACGCAGTATTTT

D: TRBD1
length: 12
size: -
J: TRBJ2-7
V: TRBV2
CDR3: CAKGQGSYEQYF
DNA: TGTGCCAAGGGACAGGGCTCCTACGAGCAGTACTTC

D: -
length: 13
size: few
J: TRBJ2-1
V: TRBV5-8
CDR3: CASSLDSLDEQFF
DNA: TGTGCCAGCAGCTTGGATAGCCTCGATGAGCAGTTCTTC

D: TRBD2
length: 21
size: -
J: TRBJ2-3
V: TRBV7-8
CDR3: CASSLPVPDPRSGGGTDTQYF
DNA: TGTGCCAGCAGCTTACCCGTACCCGACCCCCGTAGCGGGGGAGGGACAGATACGCAGTATTTT

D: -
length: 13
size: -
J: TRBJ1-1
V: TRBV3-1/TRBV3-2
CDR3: CVKGGGSNTEAFF
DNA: TGCGTAAAGGGCGGGGGATCGAACACTGAAGCTTTCTTT

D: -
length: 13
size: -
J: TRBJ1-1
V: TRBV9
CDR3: CASSVGGATEAFF
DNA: TGTGCCAGCAGCGTCGGGGGGGCGACTGAAGCTTTCTTT

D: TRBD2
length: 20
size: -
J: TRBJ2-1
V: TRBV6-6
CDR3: CASSLLPSGGGIFGNNEQFF
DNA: TGTGCCAGCAGTCTACTGCCTAGCGGGGGGGGAATTTTTGGTAACAATGAGCAGTTCTTC

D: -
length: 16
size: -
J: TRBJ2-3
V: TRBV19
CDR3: CASSTRGSPSTDTQYF
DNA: TGTGCCAGTAGTACCCGGGGTAGCCCTAGCACAGATACGCAGTATTTT

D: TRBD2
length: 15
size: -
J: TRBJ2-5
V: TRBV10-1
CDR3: CASSESPGGGETQYF
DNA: TGCGCCAGCAGTGAGTCGCCGGGGGGTGGAGAGACCCAGTACTTC

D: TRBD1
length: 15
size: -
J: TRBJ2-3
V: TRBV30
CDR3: CAWTSGQGAADTQYF
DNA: TGTGCCTGGACTAGTGGACAGGGGGCGGCAGATACGCAGTATTTT

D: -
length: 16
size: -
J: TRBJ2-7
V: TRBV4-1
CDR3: CASRPIGTISSYEQYF
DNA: TGCGCCAGTCGACCCATAGGGACAATCAGCTCCTACGAGCAGTACTTC

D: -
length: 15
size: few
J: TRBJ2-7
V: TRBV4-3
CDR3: CASSQETGWLYEQYF
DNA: TGCGCCAGCAGCCAAGAAACAGGGTGGCTCTACGAGCAGTACTTC

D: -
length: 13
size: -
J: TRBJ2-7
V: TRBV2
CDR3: CASSGQSSYEQYF
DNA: TGTGCCAGCAGCGGACAGAGCTCCTACGAGCAGTACTTC

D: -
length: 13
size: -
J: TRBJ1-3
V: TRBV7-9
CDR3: CASTLSSGNTIYF
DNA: TGTGCCAGCACCCTCTCCTCTGGAAACACCATATATTTT

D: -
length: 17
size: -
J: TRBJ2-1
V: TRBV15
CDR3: CATSRDLGGELDNEQFF
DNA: TGTGCCACCAGCAGAGACCTAGGAGGGGAGCTCGACAATGAGCAGTTCTTC

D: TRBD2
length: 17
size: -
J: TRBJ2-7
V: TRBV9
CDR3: CASSAVVRTSCPYEQYF
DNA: TGTGCCAGCAGCGCCGTAGTTCGGACTAGCTGTCCCTACGAGCAGTACTTC

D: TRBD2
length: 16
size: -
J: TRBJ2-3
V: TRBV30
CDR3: CAWSGLAGGFTDTQYF
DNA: TGTGCCTGGAGTGGGCTAGCGGGGGGCTTCACAGATACGCAGTATTTT

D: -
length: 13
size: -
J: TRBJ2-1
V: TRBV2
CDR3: CASTSGYYNEQFF
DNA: TGTGCCAGTACTAGTGGGTACTACAATGAGCAGTTCTTC

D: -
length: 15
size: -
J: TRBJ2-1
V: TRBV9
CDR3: CASSKEGNSYNEQFF
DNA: TGTGCCAGCAGCAAGGAGGGGAATTCGTACAATGAGCAGTTCTTC

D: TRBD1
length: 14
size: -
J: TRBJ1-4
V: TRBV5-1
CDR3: CASSLGQGNEKLFF
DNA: TGCGCCAGCAGCTTGGGACAGGGGAATGAAAAACTGTTTTTT

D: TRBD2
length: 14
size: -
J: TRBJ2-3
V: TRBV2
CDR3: CASGGGSPTDTQYF
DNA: TGTGCCAGTGGGGGGGGGAGCCCCACAGATACGCAGTATTTT